Listed below are T cell receptor beta chains from one sample, sequenced in a study of T cells in Graves' hyperthyroidism and ophthalmopathy. TCRdb re-called the multiplex PCR reads with MiXCR, one entry per CDR3 protein. The sample lists a few hundred thousand distinct CDR3 sequences, 19% occurring once. Sequencing was done on a sample of blood. These receptors were taken from a young woman with Graves' hyperthyroidism. Both conserved end residues are part of each CDR3. Each record gives: clone size, V gene, D gene, J gene, CDR3 DNA, CDR3 protein. A D gene is named only where the DNA matches it firmly. Expanded clones get a size class; other rows say once, few or many, or leave the size out.

clone_size: -; v_call: TRBV15; d_call: -; j_call: TRBJ2-5; cdr3_nt: TGTGCCACCAGCAGAGATCGGGGGCCGGAGACCCAGTACTTC; cdr3_aa: CATSRDRGPETQYF
clone_size: -; v_call: TRBV2; d_call: TRBD1; j_call: TRBJ2-6; cdr3_nt: TGTGCCAGCAGTGCCCGGACAGGGGAGCTTGTATATCCCTCTGGGGCCAACGTCCTGACTTTC; cdr3_aa: CASSARTGELVYPSGANVLTF
clone_size: many; v_call: TRBV3-1; d_call: -; j_call: TRBJ1-2; cdr3_nt: TGTGCCAGCAGCGGGGGGCGGGAAGGCTACACCTTC; cdr3_aa: CASSGGREGYTF
clone_size: many; v_call: TRBV20-1; d_call: -; j_call: TRBJ2-7; cdr3_nt: TGCAGTGCTAGAGATGGGGGTAGCCCGCTCGAGCAGTACTTC; cdr3_aa: CSARDGGSPLEQYF
clone_size: many; v_call: TRBV2; d_call: TRBD1; j_call: TRBJ2-7; cdr3_nt: TGTGCCAGCTCCCGACAGGACAGGAGGTTCCACGAGCAGTACTTC; cdr3_aa: CASSRQDRRFHEQYF
clone_size: many; v_call: TRBV28; d_call: -; j_call: TRBJ2-7; cdr3_nt: TGTGCCAGCAGAGATACTTTGGCCCACGAGCAGTACTTC; cdr3_aa: CASRDTLAHEQYF
clone_size: many; v_call: TRBV10-3; d_call: -; j_call: TRBJ1-2; cdr3_nt: TGTGCCATCACCGAGGGATCGGGCGGCTACACCTTC; cdr3_aa: CAITEGSGGYTF
clone_size: many; v_call: TRBV11-2; d_call: -; j_call: TRBJ2-2; cdr3_nt: TGTGCCAGCAACAGAGGGATCACCGGGGAGCTGTTTTTT; cdr3_aa: CASNRGITGELFF
clone_size: many; v_call: TRBV15; d_call: -; j_call: TRBJ1-2; cdr3_nt: TGTGCCACCAGCAGCCGACAAGACTGGGGCCTCTATGGCTACACCTTC; cdr3_aa: CATSSRQDWGLYGYTF
clone_size: few; v_call: TRBV10-3; d_call: -; j_call: TRBJ1-5; cdr3_nt: TGTGCCATCAGTTCCCAGTCCCCCGGGAATCAGCCCCAGCATTTT; cdr3_aa: CAISSQSPGNQPQHF
clone_size: many; v_call: TRBV28; d_call: -; j_call: TRBJ2-7; cdr3_nt: TGTGCCAGCTCCCTCCCAGGCTCCTCTTACGAGCAGTACTTC; cdr3_aa: CASSLPGSSYEQYF
clone_size: many; v_call: TRBV20-1; d_call: -; j_call: TRBJ2-7; cdr3_nt: TGCAGTGCTAGGGCTGAGAGCCCCTACGAGCAGTACTTC; cdr3_aa: CSARAESPYEQYF
clone_size: many; v_call: TRBV5-1; d_call: TRBD1; j_call: TRBJ2-7; cdr3_nt: TGCGCCAGCAACGACAGGGGAGGAGTGTACGAGCAGTACTTC; cdr3_aa: CASNDRGGVYEQYF
clone_size: many; v_call: TRBV12-3/TRBV12-4; d_call: -; j_call: TRBJ1-5; cdr3_nt: TGTGCCAGCAGTTTGAGGGCAGGGTTAAATCAGCCCCAGCATTTT; cdr3_aa: CASSLRAGLNQPQHF
clone_size: few; v_call: TRBV5-1; d_call: -; j_call: TRBJ1-6; cdr3_nt: TGCGCCAGCAGCTTAGCCCAAGCAGGGCCCCTCCACTTT; cdr3_aa: CASSLAQAGPLHF
clone_size: many; v_call: TRBV6-5; d_call: -; j_call: TRBJ2-5; cdr3_nt: TGTGCCAGCGGACGACGGGATATCGAGACCCAGTACTTC; cdr3_aa: CASGRRDIETQYF
clone_size: many; v_call: TRBV30; d_call: -; j_call: TRBJ1-3; cdr3_nt: TGTGCCTGGAGTCCTTGGGGACGGACCTCTGACGGAAACACCATATATTTT; cdr3_aa: CAWSPWGRTSDGNTIYF
clone_size: many; v_call: TRBV7-9; d_call: -; j_call: TRBJ1-3; cdr3_nt: TGTGCCAGCAGCGTCGGGCGTTATAACACCATATATTTT; cdr3_aa: CASSVGRYNTIYF
clone_size: -; v_call: TRBV18; d_call: TRBD1; j_call: TRBJ1-2; cdr3_nt: TGTGCCAGCTCACCCGGACAGGGAAGGAAGTATGGCTACACCTTC; cdr3_aa: CASSPGQGRKYGYTF